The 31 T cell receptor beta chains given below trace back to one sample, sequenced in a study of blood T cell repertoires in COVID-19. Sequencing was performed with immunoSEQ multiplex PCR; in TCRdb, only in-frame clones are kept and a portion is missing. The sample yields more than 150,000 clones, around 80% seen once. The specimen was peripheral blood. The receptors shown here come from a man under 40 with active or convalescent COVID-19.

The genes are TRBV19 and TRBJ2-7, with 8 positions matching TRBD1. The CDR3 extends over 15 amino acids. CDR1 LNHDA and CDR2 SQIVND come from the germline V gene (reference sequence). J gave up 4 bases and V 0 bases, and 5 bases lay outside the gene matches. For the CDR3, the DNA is TGTGCCAGTAGTATAGACGGACAGGGAAGATACGAGCAGTACTTC. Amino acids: CASSIDGQGRYEQYF.

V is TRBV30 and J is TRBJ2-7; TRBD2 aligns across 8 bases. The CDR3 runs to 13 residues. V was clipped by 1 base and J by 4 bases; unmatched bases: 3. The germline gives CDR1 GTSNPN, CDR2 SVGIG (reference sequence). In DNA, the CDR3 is TGTGCCTGGAGTGAGGGCGGGGGGTACGAGCAGTACTTC. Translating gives CAWSEGGGYEQYF.

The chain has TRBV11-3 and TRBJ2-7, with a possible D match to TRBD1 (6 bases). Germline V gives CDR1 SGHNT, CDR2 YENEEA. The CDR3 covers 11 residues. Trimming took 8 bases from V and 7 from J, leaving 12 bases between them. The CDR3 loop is CASARQAEQYF. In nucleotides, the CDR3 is TGTGCCAGCGCCCGACAGGCGGAGCAGTACTTC.

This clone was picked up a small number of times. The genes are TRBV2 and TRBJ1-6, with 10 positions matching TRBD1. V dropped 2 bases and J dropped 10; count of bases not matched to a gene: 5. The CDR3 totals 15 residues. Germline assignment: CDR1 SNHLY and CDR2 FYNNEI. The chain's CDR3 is CASSESGTGESPLHF. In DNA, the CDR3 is TGTGCCAGCAGTGAATCGGGGACAGGGGAATCACCCCTCCACTTT.

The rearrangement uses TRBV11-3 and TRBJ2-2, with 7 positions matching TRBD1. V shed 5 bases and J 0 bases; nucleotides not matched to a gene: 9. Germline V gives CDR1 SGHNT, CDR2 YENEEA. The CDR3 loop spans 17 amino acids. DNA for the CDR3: TGTGCCAGCAGCCAAGGGGCAGGGGGTTCGAACACCGGGGAGCTGTTTTTT. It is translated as CASSQGAGGSNTGELFF.

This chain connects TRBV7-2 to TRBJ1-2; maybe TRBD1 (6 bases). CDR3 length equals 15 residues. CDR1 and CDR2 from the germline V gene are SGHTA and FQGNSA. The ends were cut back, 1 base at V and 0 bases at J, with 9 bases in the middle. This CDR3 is CASSLVPGANYGYTF. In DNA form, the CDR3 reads TGTGCCAGCAGCTTAGTCCCAGGGGCTAACTATGGCTACACCTTC.

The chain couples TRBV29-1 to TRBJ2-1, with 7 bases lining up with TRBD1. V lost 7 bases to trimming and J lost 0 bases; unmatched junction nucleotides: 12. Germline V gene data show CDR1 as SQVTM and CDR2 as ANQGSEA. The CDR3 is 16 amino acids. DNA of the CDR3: TGCAGCGCGCCGAATGTGGGGGACAGCTCCTACAATGAGCAGTTCTTC. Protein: CSAPNVGDSSYNEQFF.

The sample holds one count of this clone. The CDR3 loop is CASSLEVGSGSYEQYV. Written as DNA, the CDR3 is TGTGCCAGCAGCTTAGAAGTGGGCAGCGGATCCTACGAGCAGTACGTC. This chain connects TRBV7-8 to TRBJ2-7; possibly TRBD2 for D (5 bases). CDR1 SGHVS and CDR2 FQNEAQ come from the germline V gene. The V and J ends lost 1 base and 1 base respectively, with 14 bases between them. The CDR3 contains 16 residues.

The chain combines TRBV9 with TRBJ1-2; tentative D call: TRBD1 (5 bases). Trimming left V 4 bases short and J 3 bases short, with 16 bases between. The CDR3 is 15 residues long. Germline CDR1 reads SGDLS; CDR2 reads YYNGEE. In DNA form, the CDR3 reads TGTGCCAGCAGCCCTCAGGGCCTCGCGGACTATGGCTACACCTTC. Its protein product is CASSPQGLADYGYTF.

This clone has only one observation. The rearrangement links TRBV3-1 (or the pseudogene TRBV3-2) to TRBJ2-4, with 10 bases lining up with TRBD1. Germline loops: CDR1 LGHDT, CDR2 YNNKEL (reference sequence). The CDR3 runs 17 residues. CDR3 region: CASATGGGYSAKNIQYF. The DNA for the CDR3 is TGTGCTTCCGCGACAGGGGGCGGGTATAGCGCCAAAAACATTCAGTACTTC.

CDR3 sequence (DNA): TGTGCCAGCAGCTTGGACAGGGAGACGCAGTATTTT. Translated, it gives CASSLDRETQYF. V gene TRBV5-4 combines with J gene TRBJ2-3, with a weak D call TRBD1 (6 bases). The CDR3 sequence is 12 residues long. V was clipped by 0 bases and J by 9 bases, with 8 bases between them. The germline gives CDR1 SGHNT, CDR2 YYREEE (reference sequence).

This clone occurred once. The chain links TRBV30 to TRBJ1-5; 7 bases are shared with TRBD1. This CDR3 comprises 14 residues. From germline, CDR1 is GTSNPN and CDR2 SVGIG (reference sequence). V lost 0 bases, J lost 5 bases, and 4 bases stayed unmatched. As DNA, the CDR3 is TGTGCCTGGAGTGTCAACAGGGGACATCAGCCCCAGCATTTT. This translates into CAWSVNRGHQPQHF.

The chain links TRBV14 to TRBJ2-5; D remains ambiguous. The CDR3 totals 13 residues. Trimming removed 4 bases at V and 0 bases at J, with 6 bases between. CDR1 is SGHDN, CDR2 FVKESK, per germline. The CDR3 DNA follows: TGTGCCAGCAGCCTGCGGCACCAAGAGACCCAGTACTTC. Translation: CASSLRHQETQYF.

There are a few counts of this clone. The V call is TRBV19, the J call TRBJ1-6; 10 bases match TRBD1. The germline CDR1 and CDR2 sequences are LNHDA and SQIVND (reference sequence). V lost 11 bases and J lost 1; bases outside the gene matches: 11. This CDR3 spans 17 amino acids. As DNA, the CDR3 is TGTGCCGGAGGGGACAGGGGCTCCCCGTCCTATAATTCACCCCTCCACTTT. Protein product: CAGGDRGSPSYNSPLHF.

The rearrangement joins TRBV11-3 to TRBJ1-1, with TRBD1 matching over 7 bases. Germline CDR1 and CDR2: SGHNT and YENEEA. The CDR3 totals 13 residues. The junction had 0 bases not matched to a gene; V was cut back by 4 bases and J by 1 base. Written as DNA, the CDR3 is TGTGCCAGCAGCTGGACAGGGAACACTGAAGCTTTCTTT. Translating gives CASSWTGNTEAFF.

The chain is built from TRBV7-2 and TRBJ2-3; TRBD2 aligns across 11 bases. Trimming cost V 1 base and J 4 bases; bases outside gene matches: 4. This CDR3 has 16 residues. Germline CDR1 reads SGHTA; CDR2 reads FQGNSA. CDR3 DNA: TGTGCCAGCAGCTTAGGCCTAGCGGGAGGTTCAGATACGCAGTATTTT. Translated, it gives CASSLGLAGGSDTQYF.

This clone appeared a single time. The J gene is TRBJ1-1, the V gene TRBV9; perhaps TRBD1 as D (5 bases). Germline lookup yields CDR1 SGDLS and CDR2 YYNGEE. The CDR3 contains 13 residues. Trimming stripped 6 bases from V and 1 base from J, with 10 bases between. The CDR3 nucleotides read TGTGCCAGCACCACCGGGGGGAACACTGAAGCTTTCTTT. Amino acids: CASTTGGNTEAFF.

The CDR3 reads CASSLATSINTGELFF. DNA for the CDR3: TGTGCCAGCAGCTTAGCGACTAGTATCAACACCGGGGAGCTGTTTTTT. The chain carries TRBV11-3 and TRBJ2-2; tentative D call: TRBD2 (6 bases). Germline V gene sequence: CDR1 SGHNT, CDR2 YENEEA. V shed 1 base and J shed 2 bases, with 11 bases lying between them. The CDR3 is 16 amino acids.

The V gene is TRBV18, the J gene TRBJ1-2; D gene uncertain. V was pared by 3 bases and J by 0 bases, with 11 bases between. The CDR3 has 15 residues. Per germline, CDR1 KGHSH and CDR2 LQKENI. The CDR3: CASSPVQPTNYGYTF. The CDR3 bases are TGTGCCAGCTCACCTGTACAGCCGACTAACTATGGCTACACCTTC.

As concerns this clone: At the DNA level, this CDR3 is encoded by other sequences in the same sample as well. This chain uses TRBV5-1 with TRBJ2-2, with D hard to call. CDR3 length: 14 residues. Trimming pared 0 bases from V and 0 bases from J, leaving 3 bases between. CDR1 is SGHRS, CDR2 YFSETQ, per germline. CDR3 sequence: CASSLAANTGELFF. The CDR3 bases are TGCGCCAGCAGCTTGGCCGCGAACACCGGGGAGCTGTTTTTT.

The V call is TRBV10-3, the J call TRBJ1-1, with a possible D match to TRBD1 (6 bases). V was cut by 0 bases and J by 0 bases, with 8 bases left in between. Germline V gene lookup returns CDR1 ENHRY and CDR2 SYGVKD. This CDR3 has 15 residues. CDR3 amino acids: CAISESKGVNTEAFF. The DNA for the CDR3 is TGTGCCATCAGTGAGTCGAAGGGGGTGAACACTGAAGCTTTCTTT.

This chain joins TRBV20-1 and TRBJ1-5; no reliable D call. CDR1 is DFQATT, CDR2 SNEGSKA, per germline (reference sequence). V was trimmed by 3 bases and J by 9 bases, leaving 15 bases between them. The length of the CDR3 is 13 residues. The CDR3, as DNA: TGCAGTGCTAGTGAAAGACTGTCTGCGCCCCAGCATTTT. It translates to CSASERLSAPQHF.

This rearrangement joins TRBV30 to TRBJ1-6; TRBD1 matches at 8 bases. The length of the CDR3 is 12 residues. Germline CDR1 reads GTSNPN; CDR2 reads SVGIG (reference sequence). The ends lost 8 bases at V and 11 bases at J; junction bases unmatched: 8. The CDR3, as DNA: TGTGCCGGACAGGGAGATAAGGCACCCCTCCACTTT. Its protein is CAGQGDKAPLHF.

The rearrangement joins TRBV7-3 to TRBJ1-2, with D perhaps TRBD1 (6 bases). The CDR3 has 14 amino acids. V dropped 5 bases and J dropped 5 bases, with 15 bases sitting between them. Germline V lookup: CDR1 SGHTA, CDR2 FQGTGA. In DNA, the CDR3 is TGTGCCAGCAGCCCAAAGACGGACAGTTATGGCTACACCTTC. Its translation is CASSPKTDSYGYTF.

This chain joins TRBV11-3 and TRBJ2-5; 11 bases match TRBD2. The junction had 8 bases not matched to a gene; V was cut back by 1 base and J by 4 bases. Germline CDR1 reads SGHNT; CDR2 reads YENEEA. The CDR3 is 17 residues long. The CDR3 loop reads CASSLGTSGRGGETQYF. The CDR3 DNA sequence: TGTGCCAGCAGCTTAGGAACTAGCGGGAGAGGGGGAGAGACCCAGTACTTC.

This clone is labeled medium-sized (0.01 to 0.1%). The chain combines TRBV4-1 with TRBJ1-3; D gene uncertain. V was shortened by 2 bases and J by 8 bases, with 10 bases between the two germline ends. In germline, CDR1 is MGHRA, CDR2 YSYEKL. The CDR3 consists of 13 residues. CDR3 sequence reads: CASSQNLADTIYF. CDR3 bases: TGCGCCAGCAGCCAAAATCTAGCGGACACCATATATTTT.

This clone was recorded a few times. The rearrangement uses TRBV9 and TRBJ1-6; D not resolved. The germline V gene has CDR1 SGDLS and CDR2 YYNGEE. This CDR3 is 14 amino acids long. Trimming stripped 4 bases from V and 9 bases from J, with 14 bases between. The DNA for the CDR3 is TGTGCCAGCAGCCCACATTCGGGTACTTCACCCCTCCACTTT. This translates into CASSPHSGTSPLHF.

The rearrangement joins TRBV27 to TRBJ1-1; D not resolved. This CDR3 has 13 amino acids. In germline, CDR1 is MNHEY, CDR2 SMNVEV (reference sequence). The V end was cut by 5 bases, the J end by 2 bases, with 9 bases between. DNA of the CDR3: TGTGCCAGCAGTGGCAGGTTCAACACTGAAGCTTTCTTT. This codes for CASSGRFNTEAFF.

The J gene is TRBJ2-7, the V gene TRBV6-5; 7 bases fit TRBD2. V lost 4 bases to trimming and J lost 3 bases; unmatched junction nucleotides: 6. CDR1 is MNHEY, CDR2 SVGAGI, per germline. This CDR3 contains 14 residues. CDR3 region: CASSLRETRYEQYF. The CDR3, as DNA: TGTGCCAGCAGTTTGCGGGAGACACGCTACGAGCAGTACTTC.

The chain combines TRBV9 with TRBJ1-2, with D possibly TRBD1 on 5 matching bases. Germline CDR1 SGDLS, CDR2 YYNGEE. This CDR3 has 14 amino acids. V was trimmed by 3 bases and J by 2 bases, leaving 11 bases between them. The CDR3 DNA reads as TGTGCCAGCAGCGCGTTGGGGCAGAACTATGGCTACACCTTC. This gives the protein CASSALGQNYGYTF.

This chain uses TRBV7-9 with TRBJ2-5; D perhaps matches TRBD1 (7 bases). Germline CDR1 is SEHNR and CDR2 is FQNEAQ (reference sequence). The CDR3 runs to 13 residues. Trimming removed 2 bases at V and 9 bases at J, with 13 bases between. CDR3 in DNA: TGTGCCAGCAGCTTAACAGGGGAGCGGGCCCAGTACTTC. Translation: CASSLTGERAQYF.